The 26 T cell receptor beta chains presented below share a single source sample, sequenced in a study of Graves' ophthalmopathy and Graves' hyperthyroidism. The study amplified TCR beta CDR3 regions using RNA transcripts. HTBI primers were employed in first-round RT-PCR, then a second-round multiplex PCR followed. MiXCR, run by TCRdb on the multiplex PCR reads, gives a single entry per CDR3 protein. The sample yields under 250,000 distinct CDR3 sequences, around 30% seen once. Sequenced: peripheral blood. These receptors originate from a man aged 45-60 years with Graves' ophthalmopathy.

The V and J genes are TRBV2 and TRBJ2-7, with D perhaps matching TRBD1 (5 bases). The germline V gene has CDR1 SNHLY and CDR2 FYNNEI. The CDR3 consists of 13 residues. With 7 bases removed from V and 7 bases from J, the gap between germline ends came to 17 bases. The CDR3 spells CASIRVDREEQYF. As DNA, the CDR3 is TGTGCCAGCATCAGGGTGGATCGAGAGGAGCAGTACTTC.

This clonotype came up many times. The junction and the germline gene differ at one end; a read error may be behind it. The chain links TRBV12-3 or TRBV12-4 to TRBJ2-3; 9 bases align to TRBD2. The CDR3 runs 16 residues. Here the CDR3 reads CASSVAGAGRTDTQYF. The DNA of the CDR3 is TGTGCCAGCAGTGTAGCGGGAGCGGGTAGAACAGATACGCAGTATTTT.

This clonotype was seen ten or more times. DNA of the CDR3: TGTGCCAGCAGTTTAGACCCCCGGGCAGCCTACGAGCAGTACTTC. It encodes CASSLDPRAAYEQYF. The V call is TRBV28, the J call TRBJ2-7; D call uncertain. Trimming stripped 2 bases from V and 2 bases from J, with 13 bases between. Germline loops: CDR1 MDHEN, CDR2 SYDVKM. This CDR3 region has 15 residues.

This clonotype came up many times. This chain links TRBV20-1 with TRBJ2-7; TRBD2 matches at 9 bases. There are 15 residues in the CDR3. Germline trimming cut 4 bases from V and 1 base from J; bases unmatched to any gene: 8. Per germline, CDR1 DFQATT and CDR2 SNEGSKA (reference sequence). The CDR3 sequence: CSAIISGSVSYEQYF. The CDR3 DNA reads TGCAGTGCTATTATTAGCGGGAGTGTTTCCTACGAGCAGTACTTC.

This clonotype was seen ten or more times. The chain is built from TRBV15 and TRBJ1-2; weak D call: TRBD1 (6 bases). The CDR3 length is 18 residues. In germline, CDR1 is LNHNV, CDR2 YYDKDF (reference sequence). V was clipped by 5 bases and J by 1 base, with 23 bases between them. The CDR3 bases are TGTGCCACCAGCCCGCCTACGTACAGGGCCGACCTTAACTATGGCTACACCTTC. Protein: CATSPPTYRADLNYGYTF.

This chain connects TRBV29-1 to TRBJ1-3; D gene uncertain. The V end lost 7 bases, the J end lost 1 base, and 8 bases lay between the germline ends. The length of the CDR3 is 12 residues. Germline V lookup: CDR1 SQVTM, CDR2 ANQGSEA. The CDR3 sequence is CSAVGSGNTIYF. The CDR3 coding sequence is TGCAGCGCCGTAGGGTCTGGAAACACCATATATTTT.

This clonotype was recorded many times. This chain links TRBV11-2 with TRBJ2-7; D unresolved. Germline CDR1 reads SGHAT; CDR2 reads FQNNGV. The CDR3 spans 14 residues. V was pared by 3 bases and J by 1 base, with 10 bases between. CDR3 nucleotide sequence: TGTGCCAGCAGCTTGCAGGCTTATTCCTACGAGCAGTACTTC. Encoded protein: CASSLQAYSYEQYF.

This clonotype appeared many times. The chain combines TRBV12-3 or TRBV12-4 with TRBJ1-1; D gene unclear. Deletions cut 6 bases from V and 5 bases from J, with 13 bases between. This CDR3 has 13 amino acids. CDR3 in amino acids: CASSPLGPTEAFF. DNA of the CDR3: TGTGCCAGCAGCCCACTTGGACCGACTGAAGCTTTCTTT.

Ten or more counts support this clonotype. The V and J genes are TRBV29-1 and TRBJ2-7; 8 positions match TRBD2. The V segment lost 3 bases and the J segment 4 bases; nucleotides outside the gene matches: 5. From germline, CDR1 is SQVTM and CDR2 ANQGSEA. The CDR3 spans 13 residues. CDR3 loop: CSVEVLAGYEQYF. The CDR3 DNA follows: TGCAGCGTTGAGGTTCTAGCGGGTTACGAGCAGTACTTC.

In its sample, this clonotype was seen once. This chain uses TRBV29-1 with TRBJ1-2, with 8 bases lining up with TRBD1. The V gene end was trimmed by 3 bases and the J gene end by 3 bases; junction bases not matched to a gene: 3. There are 13 residues in the CDR3. The germline V gene has CDR1 SQVTM and CDR2 ANQGSEA. Here the CDR3 reads CSVEDRDDYGYTF. DNA of the CDR3: TGCAGCGTTGAGGACAGGGATGACTATGGCTACACCTTC.

CDR3 residues: CASSQGSNTEAFF. CDR3 coding DNA: TGTGCCAGCAGTCAAGGCTCTAACACTGAAGCTTTCTTT. The chain employs TRBV7-9 and TRBJ1-1, with no clear D. V was shortened by 6 bases and J by 2 bases, with 10 bases between the two germline ends. This CDR3 comprises 13 residues. The germline V gene has CDR1 SEHNR and CDR2 FQNEAQ (reference sequence).

This clonotype was seen ten or more times. This chain uses TRBV28 with TRBJ1-3; maybe TRBD1 (6 bases). Germline V gene data show CDR1 as MDHEN and CDR2 as SYDVKM. Trimming stripped 2 bases from V and 4 bases from J, with 9 bases between. There are 14 residues in the CDR3. The CDR3 protein is CASSLQGPGNTIYF. The CDR3, as DNA: TGTGCCAGCAGTTTACAGGGGCCAGGAAACACCATATATTTT. Drawing the rest from reference TRBV28 and TRBJ1-3, the complete variable domain is DVKVTQSSRYLVKRTGEKVFLECVQDMDHENMFWYRQDPGLGLRLIYFSYDVKMKEKGDIPEGYSVSREKKERFSLILESASTNQTSMYLCASSLQGPGNTIYFGEGSWLTVV.

The chain joins TRBV11-3 to TRBJ1-1; possibly TRBD1 for D (5 bases). CDR3 length: 13 amino acids. From germline, CDR1 is SGHNT and CDR2 YENEEA. V dropped 4 bases and J dropped 4 bases, with 10 bases sitting between them. The CDR3 is CASSSPDSTEAFF. The CDR3 DNA reads as TGTGCCAGCAGCTCCCCAGACAGCACTGAAGCTTTCTTT.

The chain joins TRBV6-1 to TRBJ2-7; 8 bases line up with TRBD2. With V trimmed by 3 bases and J by 5 bases, 9 bases remained unmatched. CDR1 MNHNS and CDR2 SASEGT come from the germline V gene. The CDR3 spans 15 residues. The CDR3 is CASSEGGRRTHEQYF. CDR3 DNA sequence: TGTGCCAGCAGTGAGGGCGGGAGGAGAACCCACGAGCAGTACTTC.

The chain carries TRBV28 and TRBJ1-2; no clear D. This CDR3 is 13 amino acids long. V shed 7 bases and J shed 2 bases, with 11 bases lying between them. CDR1 and CDR2 from the germline V gene are MDHEN and SYDVKM. The chain's CDR3 is CASTPGPNYGYTF. The CDR3 DNA reads TGTGCCAGCACCCCCGGCCCCAACTATGGCTACACCTTC.

This clonotype showed up many times. The chain is built from TRBV7-8 and TRBJ2-7; maybe TRBD1 (6 bases). V lost 8 bases and J 5 bases, leaving 25 bases between the germline ends. Germline values: CDR1 SGHVS, CDR2 FQNEAQ. The CDR3 loop spans 16 amino acids. In DNA, the CDR3 is TGTGCCAGCCGCTCCCTTCGGGACAAGGACAAAAACGAGCAGTACTTC. This sequence encodes CASRSLRDKDKNEQYF.

The chain has TRBV5-1 and TRBJ2-5, with a weak D call TRBD2 (6 bases). The germline gives CDR1 SGHRS, CDR2 YFSETQ. V lost 4 bases and J 3 bases, leaving 16 bases between the germline ends. The CDR3 is 15 residues long. CDR3 in amino acids: CASSPSPGEEETQYF. For the CDR3, the DNA is TGCGCCAGCAGCCCTAGCCCGGGGGAGGAAGAGACCCAGTACTTC.

This rearrangement joins TRBV7-9 to TRBJ1-2, with 7 bases aligning to TRBD1. Germline loops: CDR1 SEHNR, CDR2 FQNEAQ (reference sequence). This CDR3 is 14 amino acids long. The junction had 8 bases not matched to a gene; V was cut back by 7 bases and J by 3 bases. The CDR3 here is CASKGGVPDYGYTF. CDR3 nucleotide sequence: TGTGCCAGCAAAGGGGGCGTACCGGACTATGGCTACACCTTC.

The chain employs TRBV27 and TRBJ1-1, with unresolved D. V was pared by 2 bases and J by 6 bases, with 13 bases between. Germline CDR1 and CDR2: MNHEY and SMNVEV (reference sequence). There are 14 residues in the CDR3. This CDR3 is CASSLERPSSEAFF. CDR3 DNA: TGTGCCAGCAGTTTAGAGCGTCCAAGCTCTGAAGCTTTCTTT.

At least ten counts were recorded for this clonotype. V and J are TRBV20-1 and TRBJ2-7, with D perhaps TRBD1 (6 bases). Germline assignment: CDR1 DFQATT and CDR2 SNEGSKA (reference sequence). The CDR3 contains 11 residues. Trimming removed 3 bases from V and 6 bases from J, with 9 bases in between. This CDR3 reads CSASRGPEQYF. CDR3 bases: TGCAGTGCTAGCAGGGGTCCCGAGCAGTACTTC.

A few counts support this clonotype. The chain carries TRBV5-1 and TRBJ2-7, with D perhaps given as TRBD1 or TRBD2 (5 bases each). The CDR3 totals 13 residues. The V gene's germline CDR1 is SGHRS and CDR2 YFSETQ. Trimming took 4 bases from V and 6 from J, leaving 14 bases between them. The CDR3 loop is CASSLWDPGEQYF. For the CDR3, the DNA is TGCGCCAGCAGCCTTTGGGACCCCGGCGAGCAGTACTTC.

This clonotype was seen repeatedly, ten times or more. The V call is TRBV10-1, the J call TRBJ2-2, with D hard to call. This CDR3 has 13 amino acids. The germline gives CDR1 WNHNN, CDR2 SYGVQD (reference sequence). Trimming removed 0 bases at V and 8 bases at J, with 7 bases between. The DNA for the CDR3 is TGCGCCAGCAGTGAGTCCACTTGGGGGGAGCTGTTTTTT. This encodes CASSESTWGELFF.

This clonotype was detected many times. The chain employs TRBV13 and TRBJ1-1; D is unclear. CDR3 length: 14 residues. V was cut by 1 base and J by 2 bases, with 8 bases left in between. In germline, CDR1 is PRHDT, CDR2 FYEKMQ (reference sequence). CDR3 loop: CASSLEARNTEAFF. The DNA of the CDR3 is TGTGCCAGCAGCTTAGAGGCCAGAAACACTGAAGCTTTCTTT.

Many counts were recorded for this clonotype. The chain uses TRBV20-1 and TRBJ1-2; D not certain. This CDR3 is built from 14 residues. In germline, CDR1 is DFQATT, CDR2 SNEGSKA (reference sequence). The V end was cut by 0 bases, the J end by 3 bases, with 11 bases between. Written as DNA, the CDR3 is TGCAGTGCTAGAGATAGGGTAGGAGACTATGGCTACACCTTC. It codes for CSARDRVGDYGYTF.

Points on this clonotype: The junction departs from germline at one end; a sequencing error may be responsible. The chain has TRBV28 and TRBJ1-2; tentatively, D is TRBD1 (6 bases). Germline V gene data show CDR1 as MDHEN and CDR2 as SYDVKM. There are 15 residues in the CDR3. The CDR3: CASSSPQGKVYGHTF. The CDR3 DNA reads TGTGCCAGCAGTTCGCCCCAGGGGAAAGTCTATGGCCACACCTTC.

This clonotype was detected ten times or more. This sequence joins TRBV2 and TRBJ1-1, with TRBD1 as a possible D gene (6 bases). The ends were cut back, 10 bases at V and 1 base at J, with 10 bases in the middle. This CDR3 has 12 amino acids. Germline V gene lookup returns CDR1 SNHLY and CDR2 FYNNEI. As DNA, the CDR3 is TGTGCCAACAGGGACCCGAACACTGAAGCTTTCTTT. Translated: CANRDPNTEAFF.